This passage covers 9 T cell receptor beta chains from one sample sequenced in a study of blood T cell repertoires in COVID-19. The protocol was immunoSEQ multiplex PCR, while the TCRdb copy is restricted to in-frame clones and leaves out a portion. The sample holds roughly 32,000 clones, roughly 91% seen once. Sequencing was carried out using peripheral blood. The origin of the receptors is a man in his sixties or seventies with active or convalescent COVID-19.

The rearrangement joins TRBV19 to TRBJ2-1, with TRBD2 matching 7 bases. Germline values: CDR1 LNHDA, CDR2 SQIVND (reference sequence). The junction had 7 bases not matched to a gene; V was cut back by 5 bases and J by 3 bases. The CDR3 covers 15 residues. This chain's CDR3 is CASSPGLADYNEQFF. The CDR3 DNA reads TGTGCCAGTAGTCCAGGGCTAGCGGACTACAATGAGCAGTTCTTC.

CDR3 coding DNA: TGTGCCTGGAGAAACAGGGGTATCACCGGGGAGCTGTTTTTT. Encoded protein: CAWRNRGITGELFF. This chain connects TRBV30 to TRBJ2-2, with 7 bases lining up with TRBD1. CDR1 is GTSNPN, CDR2 SVGIG, per germline (reference sequence). The CDR3 length is 14 residues. Trimming took 3 bases from V and 4 from J; bases not matched to a gene: 5.

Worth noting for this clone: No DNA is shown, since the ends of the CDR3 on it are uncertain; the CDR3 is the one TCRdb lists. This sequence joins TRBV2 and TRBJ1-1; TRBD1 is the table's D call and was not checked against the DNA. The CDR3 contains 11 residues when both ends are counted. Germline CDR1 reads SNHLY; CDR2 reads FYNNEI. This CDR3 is CASILGAQAFF.

Written as DNA, the CDR3 is TGTGCCACCAACCGGGACAGCCTAAATCAGCCCCAGCATTTT. Protein sequence: CATNRDSLNQPQHF. The rearrangement links TRBV10-3 to TRBJ1-5, with 7 bases identical to TRBD1. Germline trimming cut 10 bases from V and 4 bases from J; bases unmatched to any gene: 10. This CDR3 has 14 amino acids. CDR1 and CDR2 from the germline V gene are ENHRY and SYGVKD.

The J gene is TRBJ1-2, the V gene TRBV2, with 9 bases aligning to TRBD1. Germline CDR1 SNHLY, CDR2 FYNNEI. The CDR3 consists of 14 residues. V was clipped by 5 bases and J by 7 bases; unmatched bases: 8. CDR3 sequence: CASSQIQGAGGYTF. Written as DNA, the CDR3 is TGTGCCAGCAGTCAGATACAGGGGGCAGGTGGCTACACCTTC. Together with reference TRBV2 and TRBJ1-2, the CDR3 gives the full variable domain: EPEVTQTPSHQVTQMGQEVILRCVPISNHLYFYWYRQILGQKVEFLVSFYNNEISEKSEIFDDQFSVERPDGSNFTLKIRSTKLEDSAMYFCASSQIQGAGGYTFGSGTRLTVV.

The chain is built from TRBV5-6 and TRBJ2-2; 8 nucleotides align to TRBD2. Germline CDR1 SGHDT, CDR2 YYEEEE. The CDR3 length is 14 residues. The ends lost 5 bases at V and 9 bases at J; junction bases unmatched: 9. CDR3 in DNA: TGTGCCAGCAGTGCGGGGGGCGCCAGACGGGAGCTGTTTTTT. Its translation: CASSAGGARRELFF. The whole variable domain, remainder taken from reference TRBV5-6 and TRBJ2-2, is DAGVTQSPTHLIKTRGQQVTLRCSPKSGHDTVSWYQQALGQGPQFIFQYYEEEERQRGNFPDRFSGHQFPNYSSELNVNALLLGDSALYLCASSAGGARRELFFGEGSRLTVL.

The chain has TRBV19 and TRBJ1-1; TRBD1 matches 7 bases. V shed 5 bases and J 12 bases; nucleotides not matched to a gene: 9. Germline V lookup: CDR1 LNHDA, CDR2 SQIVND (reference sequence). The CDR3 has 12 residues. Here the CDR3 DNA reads TGTGCCAGTAGTCGGGGACAGAGCCAAACTTTCTTT. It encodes CASSRGQSQTFF.

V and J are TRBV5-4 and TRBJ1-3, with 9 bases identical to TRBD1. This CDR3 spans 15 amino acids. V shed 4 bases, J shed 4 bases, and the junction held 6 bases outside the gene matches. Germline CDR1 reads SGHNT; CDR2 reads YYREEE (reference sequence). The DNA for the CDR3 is TGTGCCAGCAGCCCGACAGGGGGGCTGGGAAACACCATATATTTT. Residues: CASSPTGGLGNTIYF.

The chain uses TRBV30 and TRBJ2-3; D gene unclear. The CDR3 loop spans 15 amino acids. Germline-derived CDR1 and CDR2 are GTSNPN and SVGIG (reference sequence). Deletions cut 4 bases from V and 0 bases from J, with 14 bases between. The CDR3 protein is CAWTQNAASTDTQYF. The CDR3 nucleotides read TGTGCCTGGACACAAAACGCTGCTAGCACAGATACGCAGTATTTT.